This TCR beta chain was retrieved from a study of shared clonotypes between healthy human individuals. V lost 2 bases and J 2 bases, leaving 11 bases between the germline ends. Germline values: CDR1 SGHRS, CDR2 YFSETQ. The CDR3 covers 16 residues. TCRdb's copy holds only in-frame clones and misses some; the assay was immunoSEQ multiplex PCR. This sample yields some 2,400,000 clones, of which under 97% are seen a single time; 0.13% belongs to the top ten. This chain joins TRBV5-1 and TRBJ2-6, with D perhaps matching TRBD1 or TRBD2 (6 bases each). The TCR was taken from a young man in good health. The sequencing input was naive CD4+ T cells sorted from blood. Subset denoted: CD45RA+ positively selected. For the CDR3, the DNA is TGCGCCAGCAGCTTCTCCGGGGGCCCTGGGGCCAACGTCCTGACTTTC. This translates into CASSFSGGPGANVLTF.